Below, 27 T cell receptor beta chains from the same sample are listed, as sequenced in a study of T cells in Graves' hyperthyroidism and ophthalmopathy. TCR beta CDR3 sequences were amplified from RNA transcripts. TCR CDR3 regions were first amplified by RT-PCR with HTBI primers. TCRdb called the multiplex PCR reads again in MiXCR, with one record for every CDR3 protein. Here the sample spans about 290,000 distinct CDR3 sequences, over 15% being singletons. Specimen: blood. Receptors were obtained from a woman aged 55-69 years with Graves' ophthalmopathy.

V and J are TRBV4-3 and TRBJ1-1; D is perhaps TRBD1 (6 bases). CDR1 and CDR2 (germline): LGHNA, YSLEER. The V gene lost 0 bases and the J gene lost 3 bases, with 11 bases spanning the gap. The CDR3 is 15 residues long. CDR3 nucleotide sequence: TGCGCCAGCAGCCAAGATGTGGGGGCGTACACTGAAGCTTTCTTT. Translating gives CASSQDVGAYTEAFF.

CDR3 sequence reads: CASSSQGAGEQFF. The CDR3 DNA follows: TGTGCCAGCAGCTCGCAGGGGGCAGGTGAGCAGTTCTTC. V gene TRBV11-2 combines with J gene TRBJ2-1; TRBD1 aligns across 8 bases. This CDR3 spans 13 amino acids. Trimming cost V 4 bases and J 9 bases; bases outside gene matches: 5. The V gene's germline CDR1 is SGHAT and CDR2 FQNNGV.

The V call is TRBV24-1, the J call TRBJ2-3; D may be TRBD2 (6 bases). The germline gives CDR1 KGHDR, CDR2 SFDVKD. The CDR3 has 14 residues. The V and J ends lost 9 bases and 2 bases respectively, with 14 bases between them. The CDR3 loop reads CATRDSGFTDTQYF. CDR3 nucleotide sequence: TGTGCCACCCGGGACTCCGGGTTCACAGATACGCAGTATTTT.

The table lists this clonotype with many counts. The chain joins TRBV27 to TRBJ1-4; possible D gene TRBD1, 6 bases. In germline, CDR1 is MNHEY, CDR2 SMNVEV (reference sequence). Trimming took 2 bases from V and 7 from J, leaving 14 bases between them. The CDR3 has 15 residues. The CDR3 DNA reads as TGTGCCAGCAGTTTACTGAGTATAGGGGGTGAAAAACTGTTTTTT. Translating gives CASSLLSIGGEKLFF.

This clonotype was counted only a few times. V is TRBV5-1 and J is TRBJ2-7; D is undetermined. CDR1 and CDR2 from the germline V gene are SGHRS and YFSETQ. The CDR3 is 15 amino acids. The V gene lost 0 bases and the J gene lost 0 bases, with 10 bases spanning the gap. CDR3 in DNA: TGCGCCAGCAGCTTGGATGGTTTCGGCTCCTACGAGCAGTACTTC. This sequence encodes CASSLDGFGSYEQYF.

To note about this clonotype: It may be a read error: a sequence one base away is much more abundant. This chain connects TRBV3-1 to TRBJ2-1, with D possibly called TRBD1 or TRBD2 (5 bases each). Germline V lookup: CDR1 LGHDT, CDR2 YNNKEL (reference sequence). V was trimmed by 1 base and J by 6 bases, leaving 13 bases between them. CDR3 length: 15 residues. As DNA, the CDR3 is TGTGCCAGCAGCCAAGGTAGAGGGGATGGCAATGAGCAGTTCTTC. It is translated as CASSQGRGDGNEQFF.

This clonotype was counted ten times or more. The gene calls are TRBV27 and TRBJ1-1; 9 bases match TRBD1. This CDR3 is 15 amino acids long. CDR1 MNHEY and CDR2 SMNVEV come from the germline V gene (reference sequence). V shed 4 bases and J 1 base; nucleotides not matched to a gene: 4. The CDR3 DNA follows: TGTGCCAGCAGTTCGTACAGGGGGCGGAACACTGAAGCTTTCTTT. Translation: CASSSYRGRNTEAFF.

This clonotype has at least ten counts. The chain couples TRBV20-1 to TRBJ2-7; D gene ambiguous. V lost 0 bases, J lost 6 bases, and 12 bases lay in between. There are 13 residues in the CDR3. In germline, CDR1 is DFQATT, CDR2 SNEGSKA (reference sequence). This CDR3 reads CSARDFTTSEQYF. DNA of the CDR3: TGCAGTGCTAGAGATTTTACCACTTCCGAGCAGTACTTC.

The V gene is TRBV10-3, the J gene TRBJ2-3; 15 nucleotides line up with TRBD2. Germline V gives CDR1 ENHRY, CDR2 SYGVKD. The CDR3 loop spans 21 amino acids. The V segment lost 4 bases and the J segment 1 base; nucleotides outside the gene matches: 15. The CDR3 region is CAISGMWFRTSGGGGTDTQYF. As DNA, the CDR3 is TGTGCCATCAGTGGAATGTGGTTTAGGACTAGCGGGGGGGGCGGCACAGATACGCAGTATTTT.

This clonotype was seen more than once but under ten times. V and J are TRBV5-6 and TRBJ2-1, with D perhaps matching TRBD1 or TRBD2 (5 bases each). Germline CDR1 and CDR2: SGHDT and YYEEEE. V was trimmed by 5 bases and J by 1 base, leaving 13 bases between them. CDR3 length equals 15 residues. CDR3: CASSQGIASYNEQFF. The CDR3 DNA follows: TGTGCCAGCAGTCAGGGCATAGCGTCCTACAATGAGCAGTTCTTC. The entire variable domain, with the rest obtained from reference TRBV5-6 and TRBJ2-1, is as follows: DAGVTQSPTHLIKTRGQQVTLRCSPKSGHDTVSWYQQALGQGPQFIFQYYEEEERQRGNFPDRFSGHQFPNYSSELNVNALLLGDSALYLCASSQGIASYNEQFFGPGTRLTVL.

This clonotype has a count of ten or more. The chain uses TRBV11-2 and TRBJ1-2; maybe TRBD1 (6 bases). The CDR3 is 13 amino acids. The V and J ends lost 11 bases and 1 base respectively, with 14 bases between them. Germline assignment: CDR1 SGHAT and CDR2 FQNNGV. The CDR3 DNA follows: TGTGCCGCAGGGGCCGCTTTTAACTATGGCTACACCTTC. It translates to CAAGAAFNYGYTF.

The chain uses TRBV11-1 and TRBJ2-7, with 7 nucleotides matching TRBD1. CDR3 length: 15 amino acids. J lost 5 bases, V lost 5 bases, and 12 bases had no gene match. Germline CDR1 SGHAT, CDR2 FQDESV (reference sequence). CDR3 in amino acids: CASSRGQPLRHEQYF. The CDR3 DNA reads TGTGCCAGCAGCAGGGGACAGCCCCTTCGACACGAGCAGTACTTC.

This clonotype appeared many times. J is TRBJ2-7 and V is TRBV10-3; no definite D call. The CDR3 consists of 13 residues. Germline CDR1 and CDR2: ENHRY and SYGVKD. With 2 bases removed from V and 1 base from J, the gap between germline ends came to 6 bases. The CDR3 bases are TGTGCCATCAGTGAGCAGTCTTCCTACGAGCAGTACTTC. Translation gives CAISEQSSYEQYF.

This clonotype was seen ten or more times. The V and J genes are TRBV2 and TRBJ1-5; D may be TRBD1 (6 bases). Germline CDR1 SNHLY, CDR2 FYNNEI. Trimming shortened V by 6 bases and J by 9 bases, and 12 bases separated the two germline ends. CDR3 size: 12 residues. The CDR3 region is CASSAGGPPQHF. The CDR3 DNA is TGTGCCAGCAGCGCCGGGGGGCCGCCCCAGCATTTT.

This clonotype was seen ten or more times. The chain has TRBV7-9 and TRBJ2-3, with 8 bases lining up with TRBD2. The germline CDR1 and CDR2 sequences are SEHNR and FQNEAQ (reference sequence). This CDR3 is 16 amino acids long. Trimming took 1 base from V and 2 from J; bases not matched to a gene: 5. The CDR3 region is CASSLGAGVLTDTQYF. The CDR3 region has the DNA TGTGCCAGCAGCTTAGGAGCGGGGGTGCTCACAGATACGCAGTATTTT.

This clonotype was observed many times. Written as DNA, the CDR3 is TGTGCCAGCAGTTTATTCGGCGACTCCTACGAGCAGTACTTC. Translating gives CASSLFGDSYEQYF. The gene calls are TRBV28 and TRBJ2-7, with unresolved D. Germline CDR1 MDHEN, CDR2 SYDVKM. The CDR3 sequence is 14 residues long. V was trimmed by 1 base and J by 0 bases, leaving 7 bases between them.

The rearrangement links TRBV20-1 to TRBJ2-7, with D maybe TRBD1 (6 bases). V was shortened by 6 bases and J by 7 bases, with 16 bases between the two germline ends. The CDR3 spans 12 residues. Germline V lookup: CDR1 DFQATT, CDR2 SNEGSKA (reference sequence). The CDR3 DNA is TGCAGTGCAAAGCAGGGGTTTAGGGAGCAGTACTTC. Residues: CSAKQGFREQYF.

In DNA form, the CDR3 reads TGCGCCAGCAGCCAAATAAGTCCCCAAGAGACCCAGTACTTC. This gives the protein CASSQISPQETQYF. The chain combines TRBV4-1 with TRBJ2-5; D gene uncertain. V lost 2 bases to trimming and J lost 1 base, with 8 bases between them. The germline V gene encodes CDR1 MGHRA and CDR2 YSYEKL. The CDR3 has 14 amino acids.

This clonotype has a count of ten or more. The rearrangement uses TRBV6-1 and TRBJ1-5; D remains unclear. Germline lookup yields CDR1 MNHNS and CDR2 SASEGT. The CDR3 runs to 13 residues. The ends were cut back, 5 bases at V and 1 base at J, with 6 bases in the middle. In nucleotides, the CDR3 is TGTGCCAGCAGTACCTCAAGCAATCAGCCCCAGCATTTT. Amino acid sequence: CASSTSSNQPQHF.

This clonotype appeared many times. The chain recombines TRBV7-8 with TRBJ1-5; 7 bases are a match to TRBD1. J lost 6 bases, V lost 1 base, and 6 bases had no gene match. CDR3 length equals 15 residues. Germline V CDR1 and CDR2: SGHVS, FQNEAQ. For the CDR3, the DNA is TGTGCCAGCAGCTTAGGGCCAGGGGGAACTCAGCCCCAGCATTTT. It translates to CASSLGPGGTQPQHF.

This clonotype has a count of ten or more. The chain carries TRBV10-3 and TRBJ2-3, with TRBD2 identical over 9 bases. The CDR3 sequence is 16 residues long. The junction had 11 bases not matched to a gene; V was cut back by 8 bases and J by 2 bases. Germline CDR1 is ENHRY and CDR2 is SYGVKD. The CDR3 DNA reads TGTGCCATCGCCGGTGCTAGCGGGACGTACACAGATACGCAGTATTTT. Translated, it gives CAIAGASGTYTDTQYF.

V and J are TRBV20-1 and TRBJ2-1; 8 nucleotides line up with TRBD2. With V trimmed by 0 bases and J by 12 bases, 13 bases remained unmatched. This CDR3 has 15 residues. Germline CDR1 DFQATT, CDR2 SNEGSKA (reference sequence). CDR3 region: CSARDRTSLSVGQFF. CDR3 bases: TGCAGTGCTAGAGACCGGACTAGCCTGAGTGTTGGGCAGTTCTTC.

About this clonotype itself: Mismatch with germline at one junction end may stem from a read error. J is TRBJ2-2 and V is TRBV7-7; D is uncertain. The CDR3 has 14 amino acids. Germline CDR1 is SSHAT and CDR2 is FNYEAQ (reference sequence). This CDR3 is CASSFIPNRGELFF. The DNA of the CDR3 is TGTGCTAGCAGCTTTATACCAAATCGCGGGGAGCTGTTTTTT.

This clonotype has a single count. CDR3 in amino acids: CASSQRTGLDGEKLFF. Here the CDR3 DNA reads TGCGCCAGCAGCCAAAGGACAGGGTTAGACGGTGAAAAACTGTTTTTT. The chain couples TRBV4-3 to TRBJ1-4, with TRBD1 identical over 8 bases. The junction had 9 bases not matched to a gene; V was cut back by 2 bases and J by 7 bases. This CDR3 is 16 amino acids long. Germline V gives CDR1 LGHNA, CDR2 YSLEER.

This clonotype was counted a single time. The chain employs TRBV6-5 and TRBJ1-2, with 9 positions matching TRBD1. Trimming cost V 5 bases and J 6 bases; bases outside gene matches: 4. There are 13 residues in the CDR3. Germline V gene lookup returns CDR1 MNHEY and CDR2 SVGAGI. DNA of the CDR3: TGTGCCAGCAGTCACGGGACAGGGCATGGCTACACCTTC. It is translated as CASSHGTGHGYTF.

This CDR3 is CSVGAGENTEAFF. Written as DNA, the CDR3 is TGCAGCGTTGGGGCAGGAGAGAACACTGAAGCTTTCTTT. The rearrangement uses TRBV29-1 and TRBJ1-1; D unclear. The V end was cut by 4 bases, the J end by 1 base, with 10 bases between. The CDR3 extends over 13 amino acids. Germline V gene lookup returns CDR1 SQVTM and CDR2 ANQGSEA.

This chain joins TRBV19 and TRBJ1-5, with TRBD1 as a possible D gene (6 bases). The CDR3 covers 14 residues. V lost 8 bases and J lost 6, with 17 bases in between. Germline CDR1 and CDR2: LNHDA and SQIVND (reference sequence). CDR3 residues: CASRPLTGTQPQHF. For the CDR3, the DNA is TGTGCCAGTCGCCCTCTAACAGGGACTCAGCCCCAGCATTTT.